These 29 T cell receptor beta chains were all obtained from the same sample, sequenced in a study of response to subunit inactivated influenza vaccine. One entry per CDR3 protein, called by TCRdb with MiXCR from the RT-PCR reads. Of 450,000 to 600,000 distinct CDR3 sequences in the sample, more than 15% are singletons; the top ten hold less than 4%. The sequencing used CD4+ T cells sorted from PBMCs, collected around 2 years after vaccination. The source is a man aged 50-75 years who received an inactivated influenza vaccine.

This clonotype has just a few counts. The chain is built from TRBV7-2 and TRBJ2-7, with no clear D. Germline V gives CDR1 SGHTA, CDR2 FQGNSA. V was clipped by 1 base and J by 0 bases, with 10 bases between them. This CDR3 region has 15 residues. CDR3 bases: TGTGCCAGCAGCTTAGAAGCGAGGAGCTCCTACGAGCAGTACTTC. This sequence encodes CASSLEARSSYEQYF.

This clonotype was detected only a few times. The gene calls are TRBV5-1 and TRBJ2-7; TRBD2 matches 8 bases. CDR1 is SGHRS, CDR2 YFSETQ, per germline. The CDR3 runs to 15 residues. J lost 5 bases, V lost 0 bases, and 7 bases had no gene match. The CDR3 bases are TGCGCCAGCAGCTTGGGAGGACTAGCAGTCCACGAGCAGTACTTC. Translation: CASSLGGLAVHEQYF.

The chain is built from TRBV29-1 and TRBJ1-5; 9 positions match TRBD1. The CDR3 runs to 14 residues. CDR1 is SQVTM, CDR2 ANQGSEA, per germline. V dropped 6 bases and J dropped 2; count of bases not matched to a gene: 5. In nucleotides, the CDR3 is TGCAGCGTCTCGACAGGGGGAGGCAATCAGCCCCAGCATTTT. The encoded protein is CSVSTGGGNQPQHF.

This clonotype was seen a few times. This chain links TRBV12-3 or TRBV12-4 with TRBJ1-5, with D perhaps TRBD1 (5 bases). The CDR3 covers 16 residues. The V end was cut by 2 bases, the J end by 3 bases, with 14 bases between. CDR3 region: CASSLSQGGFNQPQHF. The CDR3 nucleotides read TGTGCCAGCAGTTTAAGTCAGGGAGGTTTCAATCAGCCCCAGCATTTT.

The genes are TRBV2 and TRBJ2-3; 9 positions agree with TRBD2. The CDR3 has 16 amino acids. Per germline, CDR1 SNHLY and CDR2 FYNNEI. The ends lost 7 bases at V and 2 bases at J; junction bases unmatched: 10. CDR3 residues: CASTTRAGGVTDTQYF. The CDR3 DNA is TGTGCCAGCACCACCAGAGCGGGGGGTGTCACAGATACGCAGTATTTT.

The chain employs TRBV12-3 or TRBV12-4 and TRBJ2-1; 7 bases match TRBD2. Trimming cost V 5 bases and J 1 base; bases outside gene matches: 8. The length of the CDR3 is 16 residues. The CDR3: CASSPSSGESYNEQFF. The CDR3 coding sequence is TGTGCCAGCAGTCCCTCAAGCGGGGAATCCTACAATGAGCAGTTCTTC.

There are a few counts of this clonotype. The rearrangement joins TRBV3-1 to TRBJ1-6; no clear D. Germline V gene data show CDR1 as LGHDT and CDR2 as YNNKEL (reference sequence). Trimming pared 5 bases from V and 6 bases from J, leaving 8 bases between. The CDR3 covers 13 residues. In DNA form, the CDR3 reads TGTGCCAGCAGCAATACGGGTAATTCACCCCTCCACTTT. Translating it yields CASSNTGNSPLHF.

This clonotype was recorded a few times. V and J are TRBV7-2 and TRBJ2-1, with no clear D. Germline assignment: CDR1 SGHTA and CDR2 FQGNSA. V lost 3 bases and J lost 5, with 17 bases in between. The CDR3 covers 16 residues. The CDR3 DNA reads TGTGCCAGCAGCTTTCTGTGGCGGTCACGGCACAATGAGCAGTTCTTC. The encoded protein is CASSFLWRSRHNEQFF.

This clonotype was recorded at least ten times. The chain recombines TRBV12-3 or TRBV12-4 with TRBJ2-3; 7 nucleotides align to TRBD2. J was trimmed by 0 bases and V by 5 bases; bases with no gene match: 8. There are 16 residues in the CDR3. The CDR3 region is CASSPTGGTSTDTQYF. The CDR3 DNA follows: TGTGCCAGCAGTCCCACGGGAGGCACTAGCACAGATACGCAGTATTTT.

This clonotype has a handful of counts. This chain connects TRBV30 to TRBJ2-5, with 8 bases fitting TRBD1. Germline-derived CDR1 and CDR2 are GTSNPN and SVGIG (reference sequence). V was clipped by 5 bases and J by 3 bases; unmatched bases: 8. The CDR3 covers 14 residues. The CDR3 sequence is CAWARGQEKETQYF. The DNA of the CDR3 is TGTGCCTGGGCCCGGGGACAGGAGAAAGAGACCCAGTACTTC.

The J gene is TRBJ2-2, the V gene TRBV10-3; D not certain. Germline lookup yields CDR1 ENHRY and CDR2 SYGVKD. Deletions cut 7 bases from V and 1 base from J, with 4 bases between. The CDR3 contains 12 residues. CDR3 coding DNA: TGTGCCATCAAGGGGAACACCGGGGAGCTGTTTTTT. Its translation: CAIKGNTGELFF.

This clonotype occurred many times. The chain employs TRBV30 and TRBJ2-1, with 14 bases fitting TRBD2. The V segment lost 7 bases and the J segment 0 bases; nucleotides outside the gene matches: 8. CDR3 length: 17 residues. CDR1 is GTSNPN and CDR2 is SVGIG in the germline V gene (reference sequence). The DNA of the CDR3 is TGTGCCTTACGGACTAGCGGGAGGCCCCCCTCCTACAATGAGCAGTTCTTC. This gives the protein CALRTSGRPPSYNEQFF.

This clonotype appeared a few times. The rearrangement joins TRBV7-6 to TRBJ2-3; 11 nucleotides line up with TRBD2. Trimming at V came to 2 bases and at J to 1 base, leaving 2 bases not matched to a gene. The germline gives CDR1 SGHVS, CDR2 FNYEAQ. There are 16 residues in the CDR3. The CDR3 bases are TGTGCCAGCAGCTTACAGACTAGCGGGGGCACAGATACGCAGTATTTT. Protein: CASSLQTSGGTDTQYF.

This chain joins TRBV12-3 or TRBV12-4 and TRBJ2-1; 11 bases line up with TRBD1. With 5 bases clipped from V and 10 bases from J, the junction kept 10 bases outside the gene matches. CDR3 length equals 15 residues. The CDR3 DNA reads TGTGCCAGCAGTCCAATCGGGACAGGGGGAGGGGAGCAGTTCTTC. This gives the protein CASSPIGTGGGEQFF.

This clonotype was counted at least ten times. The chain combines TRBV6-1 with TRBJ1-1; D is unclear. Germline assignment: CDR1 MNHNS and CDR2 SASEGT. Between the trimmed V and J ends, which lost 2 bases and 0 bases, there was a span of 16 bases. The CDR3 spans 17 residues. The CDR3 coding sequence is TGTGCCAGCAGTGAATCTGGTTGGGGATTCATGAACACTGAAGCTTTCTTT. Protein product: CASSESGWGFMNTEAFF.

The chain uses TRBV3-1 and TRBJ1-1; D unresolved. V was shortened by 1 base and J by 1 base, with 13 bases between the two germline ends. The CDR3 is 16 amino acids. Germline assignment: CDR1 LGHDT and CDR2 YNNKEL (reference sequence). This chain's CDR3 is CASSQVGRRGNTEAFF. DNA of the CDR3: TGTGCCAGCAGCCAAGTGGGTCGGCGTGGGAACACTGAAGCTTTCTTT.

This clonotype occurred a few times. This chain joins TRBV12-3 or TRBV12-4 and TRBJ2-5; 11 bases match TRBD2. This CDR3 contains 15 residues. Losses at the gene ends were 6 bases for V and 3 bases for J; bases not matched to a gene: 6. The CDR3 bases are TGTGCCAGCAGGGCAGGGACTAGCGGTAAAGAGACCCAGTACTTC. Translation gives CASRAGTSGKETQYF.

This clonotype showed up just a few times. V gene TRBV12-3 or TRBV12-4 combines with J gene TRBJ2-5; D is undetermined. The CDR3 totals 14 residues. Trimming removed 1 base at V and 0 bases at J, with 6 bases between. DNA for the CDR3: TGTGCCAGCAGTTTAGGCATAAACCAAGAGACCCAGTACTTC. Its protein product is CASSLGINQETQYF.

The chain uses TRBV10-3 and TRBJ2-3; 11 nucleotides align to TRBD1. Germline lookup yields CDR1 ENHRY and CDR2 SYGVKD. J gave up 6 bases and V 2 bases, and 4 bases lay outside the gene matches. CDR3 length equals 15 residues. The CDR3: CAISETGQGVDTQYF. The CDR3 bases are TGTGCCATCAGTGAGACGGGACAGGGGGTTGATACGCAGTATTTT.

J is TRBJ2-7 and V is TRBV9, with TRBD2 matching 7 bases. Germline assignment: CDR1 SGDLS and CDR2 YYNGEE. With 0 bases clipped from V and 2 bases from J, the junction kept 5 bases outside the gene matches. CDR3 length equals 15 residues. CDR3 amino acids: CASSVDASGTYEQYF. The CDR3 DNA reads as TGTGCCAGCAGCGTAGACGCTAGCGGAACCTACGAGCAGTACTTC.

The chain combines TRBV20-1 with TRBJ2-7; 8 positions match TRBD2. V shed 2 bases and J 0 bases; nucleotides not matched to a gene: 3. CDR3 length: 14 residues. Germline V lookup: CDR1 DFQATT, CDR2 SNEGSKA (reference sequence). Here the CDR3 reads CSARSGGHSYEQYF. CDR3 in DNA: TGCAGTGCTAGAAGCGGGGGACACTCCTACGAGCAGTACTTC.

This rearrangement joins TRBV29-1 to TRBJ2-7, with 8 positions matching TRBD1. CDR1 is SQVTM and CDR2 is ANQGSEA in the germline V gene. The V segment lost 6 bases and the J segment 2 bases; nucleotides outside the gene matches: 3. CDR3 length equals 12 residues. The DNA for the CDR3 is TGCAGCGTCGAGGGACAGGCCTACGAGCAGTACTTC. Protein sequence: CSVEGQAYEQYF.

This clonotype was seen a single time. This chain connects TRBV12-3 or TRBV12-4 to TRBJ1-5; possibly TRBD1 for D (6 bases). There are 19 residues in the CDR3. V was clipped by 8 bases and J by 0 bases, with 26 bases between them. The CDR3 protein is CASCRHGRGLLYSNQPQHF. In nucleotides, the CDR3 is TGTGCCAGCTGCCGCCACGGCAGGGGCCTGCTTTATAGCAATCAGCCCCAGCATTTT.

This clonotype was seen a few times. J is TRBJ1-2 and V is TRBV12-3 or TRBV12-4, with a tentative D call TRBD1 (5 bases). With 6 bases removed from V and 12 bases from J, the gap between germline ends came to 17 bases. The CDR3 totals 12 residues. CDR3 bases: TGTGCCAGCAGCCTCCAGGGAGGGGATAACACCTTC. This sequence encodes CASSLQGGDNTF.

The sample holds many counts of this clonotype. The chain links TRBV7-2 to TRBJ2-3; the match to TRBD2 covers 8 bases. Germline V gene sequence: CDR1 SGHTA, CDR2 FQGNSA. There are 15 residues in the CDR3. Unmatched junction bases numbered 3, after V lost 1 base and J lost 3 bases. CDR3 sequence: CASSLVSGATDTQYF. The DNA of the CDR3 is TGTGCCAGCAGCTTAGTTAGCGGGGCAACAGATACGCAGTATTTT.

This clonotype appeared many times. The CDR3 protein is CASSQGWSSLSGANVLTF. The CDR3 DNA reads as TGCGCCAGCAGCCAAGGATGGTCGTCACTCTCTGGGGCCAACGTCCTGACTTTC. The V gene is TRBV4-3, the J gene TRBJ2-6; D uncertain. The V gene lost 1 base and the J gene lost 0 bases, with 13 bases spanning the gap. From germline, CDR1 is LGHNA and CDR2 YSLEER. This CDR3 region has 18 residues.

The chain carries TRBV20-1 and TRBJ1-2, with 7 bases aligning to TRBD1. The CDR3 runs 13 residues. Looked up from germline, CDR1 is DFQATT and CDR2 is SNEGSKA (reference sequence). The CDR3 sequence is CGDGQVSNYGYTF. CDR3 coding DNA: TGCGGGGACGGACAGGTCAGCAACTATGGCTACACCTTC.

The rearrangement uses TRBV18 and TRBJ1-5, with TRBD1 matching 8 bases. Germline-derived CDR1 and CDR2 are KGHSH and LQKENI. The CDR3 covers 14 residues. With 6 bases clipped from V and 4 bases from J, the junction kept 5 bases outside the gene matches. Here the CDR3 reads CASSTGAMNQPQHF. CDR3 nucleotides: TGTGCCAGCTCGACAGGGGCTATGAATCAGCCCCAGCATTTT.

V usage is TRBV10-3 and J usage is TRBJ1-3, with D uncertain. Trimming shortened V by 11 bases and J by 0 bases, and 14 bases separated the two germline ends. The CDR3 covers 14 residues. Germline V gene lookup returns CDR1 ENHRY and CDR2 SYGVKD. CDR3 bases: TGTGCCTCCCAGGCTACAAACTCTGGAAACACCATATATTTT. Amino acid sequence: CASQATNSGNTIYF.